Following are 8 T cell receptor beta chains from one sample sequenced in a study of T cell responses to AZD1222 COVID-19 vaccine (dated by TCRdb to about 2021). Libraries were made using the immunoSEQ multiplex PCR assay. As stored in TCRdb, this immuneACCESS dataset retains in-frame rearrangements with V and J assigned. A fraction of the clones does not appear; measured against another copy, unresolved V genes explain less than half of the discrepancy, and the remainder lacks a known reason. The sample table lists fewer than 250,000 clones, approximately 94% of them with a count of one. Jointly, the top ten make up about 1% of the sample. This specimen's time point label, interpreted: baseline before first vaccination. The sample's treatment or condition label, in plain terms: meningococcal conjugate vaccine given as trial control. The sequencing used peripheral blood, collected on day 0 of MenACWY control vaccination. These receptors were taken from an adult in good health.

The chain carries TRBV3-1 (or the pseudogene TRBV3-2) and TRBJ2-6; D is unresolved. This CDR3 comprises 16 residues. Trimming removed 3 bases from V and 0 bases from J, with 9 bases in between. From germline, CDR1 is LGHDT and CDR2 YNNKEL (reference sequence). Here the CDR3 reads CASSHLGSSGANVLTF. The CDR3 coding sequence is TGTGCCAGCAGCCACTTGGGCAGCTCTGGGGCCAACGTCCTGACTTTC.

The chain combines TRBV19 with TRBJ1-2; possibly TRBD1 for D (5 bases). This CDR3 comprises 13 residues. Per germline, CDR1 LNHDA and CDR2 SQIVND (reference sequence). The germline V and J ends were trimmed by 6 bases and 6 bases, with 14 bases remaining between them. CDR3: CASRKDRRDGYTF. In DNA, the CDR3 is TGTGCCAGTAGGAAAGACAGAAGGGATGGCTACACCTTC. The full variable domain, its missing parts supplied by reference TRBV19 and TRBJ1-2, is DGGITQSPKYLFRKEGQNVTLSCEQNLNHDAMYWYRQDPGQGLRLIYYSQIVNDFQKGDIAEGYSVSREKKESFPLTVTSAQKNPTAFYLCASRKDRRDGYTFGSGTRLTVV.

In DNA form, the CDR3 reads TGTGCCAGCAGCTTCCTGACAGGGCCCTCTGGAAACACCATATATTTT. Translating gives CASSFLTGPSGNTIYF. V usage is TRBV7-2 and J usage is TRBJ1-3, with 7 bases aligning to TRBD1. The CDR3 is 16 amino acids. Per the germline V gene, CDR1 is SGHTA and CDR2 is FQGNSA. The ends lost 3 bases at V and 0 bases at J; junction bases unmatched: 5.

A single count supports this clone. The V gene is TRBV5-6, the J gene TRBJ1-1, with TRBD1 identical over 8 bases. CDR1 is SGHDT and CDR2 is YYEEEE in the germline V gene. There are 14 residues in the CDR3. With V trimmed by 5 bases and J by 2 bases, 5 bases remained unmatched. The CDR3: CASRWDRPNTEAFF. The CDR3 coding sequence is TGTGCCAGCAGGTGGGACAGGCCTAACACTGAAGCTTTCTTT.

This chain connects TRBV28 to TRBJ2-4, with 14 bases lining up with TRBD2. Trimming cost V 1 base and J 2 bases; bases outside gene matches: 4. The germline CDR1 and CDR2 sequences are MDHEN and SYDVKM. CDR3 size: 18 residues. CDR3 nucleotide sequence: TGTGCCAGCAGTTTATACCGACTAGCGGGGGGGCCCAAAAACATTCAGTACTTC. Translation: CASSLYRLAGGPKNIQYF.

The chain combines TRBV6-6 with TRBJ2-3, with TRBD2 matching 7 bases. The CDR3 is 15 amino acids. From germline, CDR1 is MNHNY and CDR2 SVGAGI (reference sequence). J was trimmed by 5 bases and V by 9 bases; bases with no gene match: 14. For the CDR3, the DNA is TGTGCCAGTAGGTCGACAATGGGGGGGGGAGATACGCAGTATTTT. Residues: CASRSTMGGGDTQYF.

CDR3 nucleotides: TGTGCCAGCAGCCAATTTGCCGGGGTTGGTAATTCACCCCTCCACTTT. Translation gives CASSQFAGVGNSPLHF. The chain uses TRBV16 and TRBJ1-6; D is unresolved. Germline V CDR1 and CDR2: KGHSY, FQNENV. This CDR3 has 16 amino acids. Deletions cut 1 base from V and 6 bases from J, with 13 bases between.

J is TRBJ1-3 and V is TRBV24-1; TRBD1 is a possible D gene (5 bases). The V end was cut by 7 bases, the J end by 0 bases, with 9 bases between. The germline gives CDR1 KGHDR, CDR2 SFDVKD. This CDR3 comprises 14 residues. The CDR3 region has the DNA TGTGCCACCAGCCCAGGGCACTCTGGAAACACCATATATTTT. Its translation is CATSPGHSGNTIYF.